The present T cell receptor (beta chain) was sequenced within a study of cytomegalovirus exposure and HLA in healthy donors. This clone was recorded a few times. Antigen unknown. A multiplex PCR was run with 60 Vbeta primers and 13 Jbeta primers. Measured with immunoSEQ multiplex PCR; TCRdb has only the in-frame clones, and not every one. This table holds approximately 130,000 clones, about two thirds found once. Overall study findings and caveats: The study had only CMV serostatus as immune exposure information.

This clonotype originated in a man aged 50 to 59 in good health and CMV-seropositive. Sequenced material: PBMCs.

The CDR3 here is CASSETSGRASLYEQYF. The CDR3 DNA is TGTGCCAGCAGCGAAACTAGCGGGAGGGCCTCTCTCTACGAGCAGTACTTC. The chain recombines TRBV7-9 with TRBJ2-7; TRBD2 agrees at 13 bases. The CDR3 totals 17 residues. Trimming removed 5 bases from V and 3 bases from J; junction bases left unmatched: 10. Germline lookup yields CDR1 SEHNR and CDR2 FQNEAQ (reference sequence).